These 14 T cell receptor beta chains were sequenced from one sample in a study of T cell responses to AZD1222 COVID-19 vaccine. The protocol was immunoSEQ multiplex PCR, while the TCRdb copy is restricted to in-frame clones and leaves out a portion. The sample shows 130,000 to 150,000 clones, under 95% of them seen only once. The sequences come from peripheral blood, collected on day 0 of AZD1222 vaccination. Source of these receptors: an adult in good health.

The V call is TRBV11-3, the J call TRBJ2-3; 7 nucleotides align to TRBD2. The CDR3 consists of 14 residues. The junction had 4 bases not matched to a gene; V was cut back by 5 bases and J by 2 bases. Germline V gene lookup returns CDR1 SGHNT and CDR2 YENEEA. CDR3 sequence reads: CASSPSGSTDTQYF. In nucleotides, the CDR3 is TGTGCCAGCAGCCCTAGCGGCTCCACAGATACGCAGTATTTT.

The CDR3 region has the DNA TGTGCCAGCAGCTTAGGACAGGGAATAGCCGGGGAGCTGTTTTTT. It is translated as CASSLGQGIAGELFF. The V call is TRBV11-3, the J call TRBJ2-2, with 7 bases identical to TRBD1. Germline loops: CDR1 SGHNT, CDR2 YENEEA. The CDR3 totals 15 residues. Trimming cost V 1 base and J 6 bases; bases outside gene matches: 5.

This chain links TRBV7-2 with TRBJ1-5; no firm D call. The V end was cut by 1 base, the J end by 6 bases, with 10 bases between. The CDR3 length is 14 residues. The V gene's germline CDR1 is SGHTA and CDR2 FQGNSA. The CDR3 is CASSLDPGGQPQHF. The CDR3 DNA reads TGTGCCAGCAGCTTAGATCCGGGCGGTCAGCCCCAGCATTTT.

V and J are TRBV4-1 and TRBJ2-7; 11 bases fit TRBD2. The trim removed 4 bases at V and 3 bases at J, leaving 11 bases unmatched. The germline gives CDR1 MGHRA, CDR2 YSYEKL. There are 17 residues in the CDR3. The CDR3 here is CASSLRHYTSGSYEQYF. The CDR3 DNA sequence: TGCGCCAGCAGCCTCAGACACTATACTAGCGGGAGCTACGAGCAGTACTTC.

The rearrangement links TRBV28 to TRBJ1-1; D not resolved. The CDR3 is 13 amino acids. CDR1 MDHEN and CDR2 SYDVKM come from the germline V gene. V lost 6 bases to trimming and J lost 1 base, with 9 bases between them. Here the CDR3 reads CASSKYRNTEAFF. In DNA form, the CDR3 reads TGTGCCAGCAGCAAGTATAGGAACACTGAAGCTTTCTTT.

This chain joins TRBV11-3 and TRBJ2-1; TRBD2 matches 13 bases. Losses at the gene ends were 5 bases for V and 7 bases for J; bases not matched to a gene: 8. This CDR3 is built from 16 residues. Germline V gives CDR1 SGHNT, CDR2 YENEEA. Here the CDR3 DNA reads TGTGCCAGCAGCCCCCGACTAGCGGGGGGCCAAAATGAGCAGTTCTTC. It codes for CASSPRLAGGQNEQFF.

The J gene is TRBJ1-5, the V gene TRBV5-5; possible D gene TRBD1, 5 bases. Germline V CDR1 and CDR2: SGHKS, YYEKEE (reference sequence). The CDR3 spans 14 residues. Trimming stripped 0 bases from V and 4 bases from J, with 8 bases between. CDR3 DNA: TGTGCCAGCAGCTTGGCAGGGTCGAATCAGCCCCAGCATTTT. Its translation: CASSLAGSNQPQHF.

This sequence joins TRBV11-3 and TRBJ1-2; weak D call: TRBD1 (5 bases). The V gene lost 8 bases and the J gene lost 4 bases, with 14 bases spanning the gap. CDR3 size: 13 residues. Germline V gives CDR1 SGHNT, CDR2 YENEEA. CDR3 sequence (DNA): TGTGCCAGCGGAACCCCGGGGGGCTATGGCTACACCTTC. Protein: CASGTPGGYGYTF.

This chain connects TRBV6-5 to TRBJ1-5; TRBD1 might be the D (5 bases). Trimming removed 2 bases from V and 3 bases from J, with 11 bases in between. CDR1 is MNHEY and CDR2 is SVGAGI in the germline V gene. CDR3 size: 15 residues. CDR3 amino acids: CASSYQTAINQPQHF. The CDR3 DNA reads TGTGCCAGCAGTTACCAGACAGCGATCAATCAGCCCCAGCATTTT.

V gene TRBV9 combines with J gene TRBJ2-5; D may correspond to TRBD1 or TRBD2 (5 bases each). V lost 2 bases and J 2 bases, leaving 10 bases between the germline ends. This CDR3 region has 14 residues. Per germline, CDR1 SGDLS and CDR2 YYNGEE. CDR3 bases: TGTGCCAGCAGCGTCTCCGGGACGCAAGAGACCCAGTACTTC. Translation gives CASSVSGTQETQYF.

CDR3 sequence: CASSLGGGVETQYF. The CDR3 DNA reads TGCGCCAGCAGCTTGGGAGGAGGGGTGGAGACCCAGTACTTC. The chain is built from TRBV5-1 and TRBJ2-5; tentative D call: TRBD2 (6 bases). The ends were cut back, 0 bases at V and 5 bases at J, with 11 bases in the middle. Germline values: CDR1 SGHRS, CDR2 YFSETQ. The CDR3 is 14 amino acids. The full variable domain, completed using reference TRBV5-1 and TRBJ2-5, is KAGVTQTPRYLIKTRGQQVTLSCSPISGHRSVSWYQQTPGQGLQFLFEYFSETQRNKGNFPGRFSGRQFSNSRSEMNVSTLELGDSALYLCASSLGGGVETQYFGPGTRLLVL.

The genes are TRBV5-1 and TRBJ2-2; D may be TRBD1 (6 bases). This CDR3 has 15 amino acids. CDR1 is SGHRS and CDR2 is YFSETQ in the germline V gene. Trimming took 4 bases from V and 4 from J, leaving 14 bases between them. The CDR3 bases are TGCGCCAGCAGCATCCAGGGGAGCAGCACCGGGGAGCTGTTTTTT. This gives the protein CASSIQGSSTGELFF.

The rearrangement joins TRBV6-5 to TRBJ2-5; 7 positions agree with TRBD2. With 6 bases clipped from V and 0 bases from J, the junction kept 7 bases outside the gene matches. The germline CDR1 and CDR2 sequences are MNHEY and SVGAGI. The CDR3 runs to 15 residues. Here the CDR3 DNA reads TGTGCCAGCAGCCTGGGGGGGGACTACCAAGAGACCCAGTACTTC. Its translation: CASSLGGDYQETQYF.

The J gene is TRBJ1-5, the V gene TRBV6-2 or TRBV6-3; 9 nucleotides match TRBD1. The germline CDR1 and CDR2 sequences are MNHEY and SVGEGT. This CDR3 has 16 amino acids. V lost 2 bases, J lost 3 bases, and 5 bases stayed unmatched. CDR3 sequence: CASSYRGQGTNQPQHF. The CDR3 DNA is TGTGCCAGCAGTTACCGGGGACAGGGCACCAATCAGCCCCAGCATTTT.